The rows below give T cell receptor beta chains drawn from one sample of a study of cytomegalovirus exposure and HLA in healthy donors. Profiled with immunoSEQ multiplex PCR; TCRdb holds only in-frame clones, not every one. In the table there are some 80,000 clones, roughly 79% of which are singletons. Source material: PBMCs. The receptors derive from a man aged 35-49 years in good health and CMV-seronegative. The CDR3 runs from the conserved cysteine through the conserved F or W. The D gene is left open where the match is weak. Part of the rows lack a size; the others show once, few, many or a class for expanded clones.

d_call j_call clone_size v_call cdr3_nt cdr3_aa
NA TRBJ2-7 NA TRBV7-9 TGTGCCAGCAGCCGACGGGACTCTCGAATCGAGCAGTACTTC CASSRRDSRIEQYF
TRBD1 TRBJ1-6 NA TRBV11-2 TGTGCCAGCAGAAAGGGACAGCCGAATTCACCCCTCCACTTT CASRKGQPNSPLHF
NA TRBJ1-1 NA TRBV4-2 TGTGCCAGCAGCCAAGTTCCAGGGGCCGCGAGGGACACTGAAGCTTTCTTT CASSQVPGAARDTEAFF
NA TRBJ2-5 NA TRBV21-1 TGTGCCAGCTCCTCCCGGGACAGGGCCGGTGAGACTCAGTACTTC CASSSRDRAGETQYF
TRBD2 TRBJ2-1 NA TRBV5-1 TGCGCCAGCAGCGAAACTAGCGGCAGCTCCTACAATGAGCAGTTCTTC CASSETSGSSYNEQFF
TRBD2 TRBJ2-1 few TRBV19 TGTGCCAGTAGGCGGGAAGCGGGAAGGGTCGATGAGCAGTTCTTC CASRREAGRVDEQFF
NA TRBJ2-1 NA TRBV7-3 TGTGCCAGCAGCCTGGACACTGACAATGAGCAGTTCTTC CASSLDTDNEQFF
NA TRBJ1-1 once TRBV5-6 TGTGCCAGCAGCCCGGGACACTCCATGGGGGAAGCTTTCTTT CASSPGHSMGEAFF
NA TRBJ1-3 NA TRBV9 TGTGCCAGCAGCGTAGGGGGTCGGGGGGCCGGAAACACCATATATTTT CASSVGGRGAGNTIYF
NA TRBJ2-2 once TRBV18 TGTGCCAGCTCACCTAATGGGGGGACGAACACCGGGGAGCTGTTTTTT CASSPNGGTNTGELFF
TRBD2 TRBJ2-7 NA TRBV5-6 TGTGCCAGCAGCTTGGCCGGGGGGTTCAACGAGCAGTACTTC CASSLAGGFNEQYF
NA TRBJ2-4 NA TRBV28 TGTGCCAGCAGTTTACAGAGAAACAGTCAGTACTTC CASSLQRNSQYF
TRBD2 TRBJ2-7 NA TRBV15 TGTGCCACCAGCAGAGATACTCGCGGGAGTAACCACGAGCAGTACTTC CATSRDTRGSNHEQYF
TRBD1 TRBJ1-2 few TRBV10-2 TGCGCCAGCAGGGACAGGGGGCATCATGGCTACACCTTC CASRDRGHHGYTF
NA TRBJ1-3 NA TRBV21-1 TGTGCCAGCAGCAAAGAAGGGACAGGGACTGGAAACACCATATATTTT CASSKEGTGTGNTIYF
TRBD2 TRBJ2-3 NA TRBV6-1 TGTGCCACCAGGACTAGCGGTACCACAGATACGCAGTATTTT CATRTSGTTDTQYF
NA TRBJ2-1 once TRBV9 TGTGCCAGCGGGACTGACAGGGAATCTTACAATGAGCAGTTCTTC CASGTDRESYNEQFF
NA TRBJ2-7 NA TRBV23-1 TGCGCCAGCAGTCAATCGGAGGTGTTTTTAGGACAGACCCTCGAGCAGTACTTC CASSQSEVFLGQTLEQYF